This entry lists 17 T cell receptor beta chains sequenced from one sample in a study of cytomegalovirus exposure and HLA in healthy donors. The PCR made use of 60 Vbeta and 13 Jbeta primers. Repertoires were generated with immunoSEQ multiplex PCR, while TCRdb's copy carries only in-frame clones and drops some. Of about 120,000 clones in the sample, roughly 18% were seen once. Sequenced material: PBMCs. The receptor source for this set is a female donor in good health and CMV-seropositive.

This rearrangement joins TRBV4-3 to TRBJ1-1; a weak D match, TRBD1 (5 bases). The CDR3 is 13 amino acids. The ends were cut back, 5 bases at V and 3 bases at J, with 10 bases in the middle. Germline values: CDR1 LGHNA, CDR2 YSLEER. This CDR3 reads CASSTRGYTEAFF. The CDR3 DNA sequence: TGCGCCAGCAGCACGCGGGGCTACACTGAAGCTTTCTTT.

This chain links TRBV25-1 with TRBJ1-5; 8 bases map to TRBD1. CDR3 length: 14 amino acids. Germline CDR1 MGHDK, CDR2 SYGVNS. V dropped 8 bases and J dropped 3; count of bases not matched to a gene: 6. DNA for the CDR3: TGTGCCAGCGGTAGGACAGGGACCAATCAGCCCCAGCATTTT. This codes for CASGRTGTNQPQHF.

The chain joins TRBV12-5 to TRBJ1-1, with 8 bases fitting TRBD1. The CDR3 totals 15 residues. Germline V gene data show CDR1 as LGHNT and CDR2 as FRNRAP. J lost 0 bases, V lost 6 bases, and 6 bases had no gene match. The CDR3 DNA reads TGTGCTAGTGGGTCAGGGGGCCGGATGAACACTGAAGCTTTCTTT. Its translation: CASGSGGRMNTEAFF.

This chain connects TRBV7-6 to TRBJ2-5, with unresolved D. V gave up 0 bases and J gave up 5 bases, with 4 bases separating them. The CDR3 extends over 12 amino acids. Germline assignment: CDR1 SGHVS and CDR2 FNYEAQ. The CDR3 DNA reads TGTGCCAGCAGCTTAGCGGAGGAGACCCAGTACTTC. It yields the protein CASSLAEETQYF.

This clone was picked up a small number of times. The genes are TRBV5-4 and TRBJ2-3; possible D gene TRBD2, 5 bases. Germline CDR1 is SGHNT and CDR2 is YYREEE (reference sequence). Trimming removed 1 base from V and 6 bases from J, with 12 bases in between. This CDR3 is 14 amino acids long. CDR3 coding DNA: TGTGCCAGCAGCTTGCCGTATAGCGCCGATACGCAGTATTTT. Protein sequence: CASSLPYSADTQYF.

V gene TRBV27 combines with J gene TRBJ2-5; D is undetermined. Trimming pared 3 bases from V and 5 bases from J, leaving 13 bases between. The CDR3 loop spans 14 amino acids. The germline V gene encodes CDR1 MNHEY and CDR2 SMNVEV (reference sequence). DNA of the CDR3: TGTGCCAGCAGTTTGCGGCTAGGTGGGGAGACCCAGTACTTC. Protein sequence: CASSLRLGGETQYF.

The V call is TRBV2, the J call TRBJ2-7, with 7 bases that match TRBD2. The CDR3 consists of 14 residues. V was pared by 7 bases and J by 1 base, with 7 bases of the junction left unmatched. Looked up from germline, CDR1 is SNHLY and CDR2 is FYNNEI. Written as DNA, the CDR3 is TGTGCCAGCATGGAGGCGGGAGAGTCCTACGAGCAGTACTTC. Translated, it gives CASMEAGESYEQYF. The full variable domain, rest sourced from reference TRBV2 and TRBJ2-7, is EPEVTQTPSHQVTQMGQEVILRCVPISNHLYFYWYRQILGQKVEFLVSFYNNEISEKSEIFDDQFSVERPDGSNFTLKIRSTKLEDSAMYFCASMEAGESYEQYFGPGTRLTVT.

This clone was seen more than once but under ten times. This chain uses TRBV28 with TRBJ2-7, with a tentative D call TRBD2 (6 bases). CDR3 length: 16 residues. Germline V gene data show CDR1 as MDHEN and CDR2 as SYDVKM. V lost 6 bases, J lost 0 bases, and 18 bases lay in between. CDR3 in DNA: TGTGCCAGCAGGCGTAATGGACTAATTAGCTCCTACGAGCAGTACTTC. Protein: CASRRNGLISSYEQYF.

The CDR3 protein is CASSTSGAQNIQYF. The CDR3 nucleotides read TGTGCCAGCAGTACTAGCGGGGCCCAAAACATTCAGTACTTC. V is TRBV6-6 and J is TRBJ2-4, with 10 nucleotides matching TRBD2. The CDR3 spans 14 residues. Trimming at V came to 5 bases and at J to 5 bases, leaving 3 bases not matched to a gene. CDR1 and CDR2 from the germline V gene are MNHNY and SVGAGI (reference sequence).

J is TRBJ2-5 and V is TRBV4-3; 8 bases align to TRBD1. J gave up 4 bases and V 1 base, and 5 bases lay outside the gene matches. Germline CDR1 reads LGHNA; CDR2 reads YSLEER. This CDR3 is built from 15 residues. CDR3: CASSQGTGRTETQYF. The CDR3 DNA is TGCGCCAGCAGCCAAGGGACAGGGCGGACAGAGACCCAGTACTTC.

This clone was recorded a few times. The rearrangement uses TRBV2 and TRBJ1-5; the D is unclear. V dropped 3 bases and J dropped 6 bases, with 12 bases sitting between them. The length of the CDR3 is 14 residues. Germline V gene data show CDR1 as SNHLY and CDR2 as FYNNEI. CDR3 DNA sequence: TGTGCCAGCAGTGACGAGGCAGCCGTTCAGCCCCAGCATTTT. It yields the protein CASSDEAAVQPQHF. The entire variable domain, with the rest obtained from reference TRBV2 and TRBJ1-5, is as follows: EPEVTQTPSHQVTQMGQEVILRCVPISNHLYFYWYRQILGQKVEFLVSFYNNEISEKSEIFDDQFSVERPDGSNFTLKIRSTKLEDSAMYFCASSDEAAVQPQHFGDGTRLSIL.

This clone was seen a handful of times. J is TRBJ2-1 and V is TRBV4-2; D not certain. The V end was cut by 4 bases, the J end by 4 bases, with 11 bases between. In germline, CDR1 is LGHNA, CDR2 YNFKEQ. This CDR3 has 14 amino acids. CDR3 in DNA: TGTGCCAGCAGCCTCTCTGCAGTATACAATGAGCAGTTCTTC. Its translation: CASSLSAVYNEQFF.

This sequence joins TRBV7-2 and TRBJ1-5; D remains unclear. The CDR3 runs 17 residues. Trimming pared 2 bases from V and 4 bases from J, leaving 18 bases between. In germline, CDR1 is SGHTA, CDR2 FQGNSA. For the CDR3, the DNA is TGTGCCAGCAGCTTATCCCTCCTTGGGCAGTTGAATCAGCCCCAGCATTTT. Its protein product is CASSLSLLGQLNQPQHF.

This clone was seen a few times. CDR3 residues: CASSLQGSGNTIYF. CDR3 sequence (DNA): TGTGCCAGCAGCTTGCAGGGATCTGGAAACACCATATATTTT. The V call is TRBV5-6, the J call TRBJ1-3; perhaps TRBD1 as D (5 bases). The CDR3 contains 14 residues. Per the germline V gene, CDR1 is SGHDT and CDR2 is YYEEEE. With 1 base removed from V and 1 base from J, the gap between germline ends came to 6 bases.

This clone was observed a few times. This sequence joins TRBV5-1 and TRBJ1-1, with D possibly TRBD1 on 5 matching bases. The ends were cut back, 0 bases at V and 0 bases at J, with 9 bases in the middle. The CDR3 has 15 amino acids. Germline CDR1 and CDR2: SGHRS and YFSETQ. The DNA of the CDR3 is TGCGCCAGCAGCTTGGATACAGGCATGAACACTGAAGCTTTCTTT. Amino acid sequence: CASSLDTGMNTEAFF.

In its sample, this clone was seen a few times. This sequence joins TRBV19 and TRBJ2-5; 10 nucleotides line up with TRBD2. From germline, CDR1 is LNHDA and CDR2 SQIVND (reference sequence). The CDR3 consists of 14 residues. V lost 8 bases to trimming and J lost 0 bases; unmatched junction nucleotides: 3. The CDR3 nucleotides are TGTGCCAGTCGCCTAGCGGGGGACCAAGAGACCCAGTACTTC. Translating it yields CASRLAGDQETQYF.

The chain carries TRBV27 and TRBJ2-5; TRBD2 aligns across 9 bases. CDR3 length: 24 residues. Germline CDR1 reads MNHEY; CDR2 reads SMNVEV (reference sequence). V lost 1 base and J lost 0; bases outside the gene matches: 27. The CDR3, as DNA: TGTGCCAGCAGTTTATTGTTACGGGAACCTTATCTGGGGGAACTAGCGGGCTACCAAGAGACCCAGTACTTC. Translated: CASSLLLREPYLGELAGYQETQYF.